This entry describes one TCR beta chain. In its sample, this clonotype was seen many times. The target of this receptor is not known. Base qualities were left out, and no much larger clone turns up one base away. This record belongs to a study of molecular identifiers for immune sequencing clone quantification (dated by TCRdb to between 2018 and 2020). Background for the entire study: For a replicate experiment, RNA from around 20,000 or 100,000 naive CD8 T cells was divided into five aliquots, of which four were sequenced. This methods study used CD8 T cells to benchmark TCR RNA copy counting and molecular-identifier clustering-based TCR repertoire sequencing (MIDCIRS). Study-wide conclusions, independent of this receptor: Highly expanded clone sizes could be underestimated because identical TCR molecules may share a barcode. Even against a background of one million naive CD8 T cells, spiked-in Jurkat TCR RNA amounting to a single cell's worth was reported to be detectable. In CMV-specific effector cells, over 99% of molecules were held by clones above 20 RNA copies, whereas under 1% of molecules were held by such clones in naive cells. Without barcode sub-clustering, chimeric consensus sequences inflated TCR diversity; chimeras reached as high as 47%. Modeling indicated approximately 3.2 TCR RNA copies recovered per cell, compared with around 11 by digital PCR, which implies a capture efficiency of around 30%. Spiked-in Jurkat TCR RNA (around 9 copies' worth), which is not part of the donor repertoire, was contained in the naive libraries.

Naive CD8 T cell libraries were made from approximately 20,000 to 1,000,000 sorted cells using 10%, 30% or 50% of purified RNA. Naive CD8 T cells, defined as CD8+CD4-CCR7+CD45RA+, were FACS-sorted into RLT Plus buffer on a BD FACSAria II. To test detection sensitivity, Jurkat RNA equivalent to ten TCR copies was spiked into samples of roughly 20,000-1,100,000 naive CD8 T cells. CD8 T cells were enriched with RosetteSep CD8+ T Cell Enrichment Cocktail and Ficoll-Paque, followed by ACK red cell lysis. Library prep was done by PCR. Sequencing relied on an Illumina HiSeq 4000. Bulk TCR libraries were generated as previously described, with the TCR primers listed in Table S5 used. The Qiagen AllPrep DNA/RNA kit was used to purify total RNA. Reads from multiple sequencing runs of the same library were pooled before analysis. The published analysis was carried out like this. Reads were retained only if an exact TCR constant sequence was present, and the retained reads were trimmed to 150 nt and grouped according to their 12-nt molecular barcodes. Reads within each barcode group were sub-clustered using a 15% Levenshtein threshold, and quality-weighted consensus sequences were constructed for each RNA molecule. Non-functional sequences were excluded, and lower-count sequences lying one edit away from another sequence were also excluded. Based on fitting two negative binomial distributions, any barcode sub-cluster with under 20% of the maximum read count was discarded. The public reads were reprocessed in TCRdb via fastp at Q25 and MiXCR, keeping in-frame beta chains. Each entry merges the rows of one CDR3 protein and shows their most common DNA and genes. The V and J calls come from TCRdb's annotation, not from the publication. The sample table holds approximately 670,000 distinct CDR3 sequences, of which 20% were seen once. The ten largest account for around 0.86% of the sample.

Sequencing input: naive CD8+ T cells from blood, with Jurkat cell RNA spiked in. This specimen's cell subset or site label, per the study, means: FACS-sorted CD8+CD4-CCR7+CD45RA+ naive T cells. The receptor was derived from a human donor in good health. Some libraries in this study had Jurkat cell RNA spiked in.

This receptor has the CDR3 CASSGWTGSTDTQYF. The sequence in DNA is TGCGCCAGCAGCGGGTGGACAGGCAGCACAGATACGCAGTATTTT. Recombination linked TRBV5-1 to TRBJ2-3; 7 junctional bases match TRBD1. V trim: 4 bases; J trim: 0 bases; unmatched bases: 5. Measured from the cysteine to the phenylalanine, the CDR3 is 15 residues long. The DNA shown is the 45-base CDR3, in frame from base 1. In the germline V gene, CDR1 corresponds to SGHRS and CDR2 to YFSETQ.